The rows below give T cell receptor beta chains drawn from one sample of a study of blood T cell repertoires in COVID-19. Measured with immunoSEQ multiplex PCR; TCRdb has only the in-frame clones, and not every one. The sample lists approximately 210,000 clones, 75% to 90% occurring once. Sequences were obtained from peripheral blood. These receptors were taken from a woman in her 70s with active or convalescent COVID-19. Each CDR3 is given with its conserved first and last residue. A D gene is named only where the DNA matches it firmly. Clone size appears in some rows only: once, few, many, or a class for an expanded clone.

cdr3_length	clone_size	v_call	j_call	d_call	cdr3_aa	cdr3_nt
14	once	TRBV3-1/TRBV3-2	TRBJ1-3	-	CASSQSSSGNTIYF	TGTGCCAGCAGCCAAAGCTCAAGTGGAAACACCATATATTTT
16	-	TRBV7-9	TRBJ2-1	TRBD2	CASSQGLASSYNEQFF	TGTGCCAGCAGCCAGGGACTAGCGAGCTCCTACAATGAGCAGTTCTTC
14	-	TRBV6-5	TRBJ2-7	TRBD1	CASSPGTASYEQYF	TGTGCCAGCAGTCCCGGGACAGCATCCTACGAGCAGTACTTC
13	-	TRBV29-1	TRBJ1-1	-	CSARRAMNTEAFF	TGCAGCGCCCGGAGGGCGATGAACACTGAAGCTTTCTTT
18	-	TRBV3-1/TRBV3-2	TRBJ2-1	TRBD2	CASSPASLAGGKYNEQFF	TGTGCCAGCAGCCCGGCCTCACTAGCGGGAGGGAAATACAATGAGCAGTTCTTC
16	few	TRBV27	TRBJ1-5	TRBD1	CASSLLGQGSNQPQHF	TGTGCCAGCAGTTTGCTCGGACAGGGGAGCAATCAGCCCCAGCATTTT
16	-	TRBV19	TRBJ1-1	TRBD1	CASSEADRGMNTKAFF	TGTGCCAGTAGTGAGGCTGACAGGGGGATGAACACTAAAGCTTTCTTT
15	-	TRBV24-1	TRBJ2-1	TRBD2	CATSVASGGHGEQFF	TGTGCCACCAGTGTGGCTAGCGGGGGGCATGGTGAGCAGTTCTTC
15	-	TRBV3-1/TRBV3-2	TRBJ2-5	TRBD2	CASSRGGLAQETQYF	TGTGCCAGCAGCCGAGGGGGACTAGCGCAAGAGACCCAGTACTTC
13	many	TRBV12-3/TRBV12-4	TRBJ1-2	TRBD1	CASRQGANYGYTF	TGTGCCAGCAGGCAGGGGGCGAACTATGGCTACACCTTC
14	-	TRBV7-8	TRBJ1-2	TRBD1	CASSLGGQGYGYTF	TGTGCCAGCAGCTTAGGGGGACAGGGCTATGGCTACACCTTC
12	-	TRBV28	TRBJ1-5	TRBD1	CASMQGDQPQHF	TGTGCCAGCATGCAGGGGGATCAGCCCCAGCATTTT
13	-	TRBV5-6	TRBJ1-2	TRBD1	CASSWTGTKGYTF	TGTGCCAGCAGCTGGACAGGGACGAAAGGCTACACCTTC
16	-	TRBV5-1	TRBJ2-2	TRBD1	CASSPDGQGRTGELFF	TGCGCCAGCAGCCCGGACGGACAGGGAAGGACCGGGGAGCTGTTTTTT
14	-	TRBV28	TRBJ2-2	TRBD1	CASRKGGSTGELFF	TGTGCCAGCAGAAAAGGGGGCAGCACCGGGGAGCTGTTTTTT
14	-	TRBV6-6	TRBJ2-3	-	CASLRGAGTDTQYF	TGTGCCAGCTTACGGGGGGCGGGTACAGATACGCAGTATTTT
11	-	TRBV2	TRBJ2-7	-	CASTSAYEQYF	TGTGCCAGCACTTCAGCCTACGAGCAGTACTTC
15	-	TRBV19	TRBJ1-4	-	CASTRQAAANEKLFF	TGTGCCAGTACAAGACAGGCCGCAGCTAATGAAAAACTGTTTTTT
20	-	TRBV28	TRBJ2-7	-	CASSSIDPSRVGAGSYEQYF	TGTGCCAGCAGTTCTATTGACCCTTCAAGGGTAGGGGCCGGCTCCTACGAGCAGTACTTC
14	-	TRBV2	TRBJ2-7	TRBD1	CASSIGTGGGEQYF	TGTGCCAGCAGTATCGGGACAGGGGGCGGCGAGCAGTACTTC
15	once	TRBV4-3	TRBJ2-1	TRBD2	CASSHRRGGYNEQFF	TGCGCCAGCAGCCACCGTCGGGGGGGCTACAATGAGCAGTTCTTC
13	few	TRBV19	TRBJ2-5	TRBD1	CASSKQGVETQYF	TGTGCCAGTAGTAAACAGGGGGTGGAGACCCAGTACTTC
16	once	TRBV18	TRBJ1-5	-	CASSPVGREGGQPQHF	TGTGCCAGCTCACCCGTGGGAAGAGAGGGAGGTCAGCCCCAGCATTTT
16	-	TRBV2	TRBJ2-2	TRBD2	CARRGTSGGTTGELFF	TGTGCCAGGAGGGGGACTAGCGGGGGTACCACCGGGGAGCTGTTTTTT
14	few	TRBV12-5	TRBJ2-3	-	CASGLGTSTDTQYF	TGTGCTAGTGGTTTGGGGACTAGCACAGATACGCAGTATTTT
13	once	TRBV3-1/TRBV3-2	TRBJ2-1	-	CASSVTRVNEQFF	TGTGCCAGCAGTGTGACCAGGGTTAATGAGCAGTTCTTC
16	-	TRBV4-2	TRBJ2-1	-	CASSQDLGGPYNEQFF	TGTGCCAGCAGCCAAGATCTGGGGGGGCCCTACAATGAGCAGTTCTTC
13	-	TRBV28	TRBJ2-7	-	CASSPTDTYEQYF	TGTGCCAGCAGTCCCACGGACACCTACGAGCAGTACTTC
15	-	TRBV9	TRBJ2-7	TRBD2	CASSLGLAVDYEQYF	TGTGCCAGCAGCTTGGGACTAGCGGTAGACTACGAGCAGTACTTC
15	-	TRBV19	TRBJ2-1	-	CASSAFGGGPREQFF	TGTGCCAGTAGTGCATTTGGGGGCGGGCCTCGTGAGCAGTTCTTC
15	-	TRBV3-1/TRBV3-2	TRBJ1-4	-	CASSQWLAGNEKLFF	TGTGCCAGCAGCCAGTGGTTAGCAGGGAACGAAAAACTGTTTTTT
14	few	TRBV5-1	TRBJ2-7	-	CASSLADTGHEQYF	TGCGCCAGCAGCTTGGCGGACACAGGGCACGAGCAGTACTTC
15	-	TRBV5-5	TRBJ2-4	-	CASSHPGLAKNIQYF	TGTGCCAGCAGTCATCCAGGGTTAGCCAAAAACATTCAGTACTTC
15	-	TRBV5-1	TRBJ1-1	-	CASSLIAGANTEAFF	TGCGCCAGCAGCTTGATTGCGGGGGCGAACACTGAAGCTTTCTTT
16	-	TRBV7-9	TRBJ2-5	TRBD2	CASSLESGNNGETQYF	TGTGCCAGCAGCTTAGAAAGCGGGAACAATGGAGAGACCCAGTACTTC
13	-	TRBV29-1	TRBJ1-2	-	CTSEQGLGYGYTF	TGCACCTCCGAACAGGGATTGGGCTATGGCTACACCTTC
15	-	TRBV5-1	TRBJ1-4	TRBD1	CASSLRGTGREKLFF	TGCGCCAGCAGCTTACGCGGGACAGGGAGAGAAAAACTGTTTTTT
15	-	TRBV10-3	TRBJ2-3	-	CAISDTSRQRDTQYF	TGTGCCATCAGTGACACAAGCAGACAGAGAGATACGCAGTATTTT
15	-	TRBV11-2	TRBJ2-2	-	CASSLARTTTGELFF	TGTGCCAGCAGCTTAGCTCGGACTACCACCGGGGAGCTGTTTTTT
11	-	TRBV29-1	TRBJ1-1	-	CRAGTDTEAFF	TGCAGGGCTGGAACAGACACTGAAGCTTTCTTT
14	-	TRBV2	TRBJ1-1	-	CASPRSGLDTEAFF	TGTGCCAGCCCCCGTTCGGGGTTGGACACTGAAGCTTTCTTT
20	once	TRBV15	TRBJ2-1	TRBD2	CATSRDSERGRTRSYNEQFF	TGTGCCACCAGCAGAGATTCGGAGCGGGGGAGGACTCGCTCCTACAATGAGCAGTTCTTC
14	-	TRBV15	TRBJ1-6	TRBD1	CATSRDRGISPLHF	TGTGCCACCAGCAGAGACAGGGGGATTTCACCCCTCCACTTT
15	-	TRBV2	TRBJ2-7	TRBD1	CASSEGTGDGYEQYF	TGTGCCAGCAGTGAGGGGACAGGGGACGGCTACGAGCAGTACTTC
13	-	TRBV5-1	TRBJ1-1	-	CASSLQANTEAFF	TGCGCCAGCAGCTTACAGGCAAACACTGAAGCTTTCTTT
16	-	TRBV11-2	TRBJ2-1	TRBD2	CASSLIPGLAGEGWFF	TGTGCCAGCAGCCTAATTCCGGGACTAGCGGGAGAAGGTTGGTTCTTC
13	-	TRBV6-2/TRBV6-3	TRBJ1-2	-	CASSLGGRSGYTF	TGTGCCAGCAGCCTAGGGGGAAGGAGTGGCTACACCTTC
14	-	TRBV18	TRBJ2-1	TRBD2	CASSLRTSGNEQFF	TGTGCCAGCTCACTCCGGACTAGCGGCAATGAGCAGTTCTTC
13	-	TRBV3-1/TRBV3-2	TRBJ2-3	-	CASSQGRGDTQYF	TGTGCCAGCAGCCAAGGGAGGGGAGATACGCAGTATTTT
14	-	TRBV6-5	TRBJ1-4	-	CASSPAGLGEKLFF	TGTGCCAGCAGCCCAGCAGGGCTAGGAGAAAAACTGTTTTTT
14	-	TRBV5-1	TRBJ1-1	-	CASSFQVGNTEAFF	TGCGCCAGCAGCTTTCAGGTAGGGAACACTGAAGCTTTCTTT
14	-	TRBV7-2	TRBJ1-2	-	CASSSPGGAGGYTF	TGTGCCAGCAGCTCCCCTGGGGGGGCGGGTGGCTACACCTTC
15	few	TRBV7-6	TRBJ1-6	-	CASSVQTGRNSPLHF	TGTGCCAGCAGCGTACAAACAGGGCGTAATTCACCCCTCCACTTT
14	-	TRBV10-2	TRBJ1-2	TRBD1	CASSESAGGYGYTF	TGCGCCAGCAGTGAGTCGGCAGGGGGCTATGGCTACACCTTC